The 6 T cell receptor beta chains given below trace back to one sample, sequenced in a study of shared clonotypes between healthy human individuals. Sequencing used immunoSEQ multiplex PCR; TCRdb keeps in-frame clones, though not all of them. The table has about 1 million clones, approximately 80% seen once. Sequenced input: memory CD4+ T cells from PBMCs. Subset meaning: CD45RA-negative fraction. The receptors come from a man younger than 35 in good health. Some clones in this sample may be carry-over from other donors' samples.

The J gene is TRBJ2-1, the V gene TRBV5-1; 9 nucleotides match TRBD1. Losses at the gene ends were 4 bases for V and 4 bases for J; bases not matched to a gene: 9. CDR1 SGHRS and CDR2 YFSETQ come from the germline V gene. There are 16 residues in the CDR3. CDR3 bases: TGCGCCAGCAGCCTTAGACAGGGGGATCCTTACAATGAGCAGTTCTTC. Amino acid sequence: CASSLRQGDPYNEQFF.

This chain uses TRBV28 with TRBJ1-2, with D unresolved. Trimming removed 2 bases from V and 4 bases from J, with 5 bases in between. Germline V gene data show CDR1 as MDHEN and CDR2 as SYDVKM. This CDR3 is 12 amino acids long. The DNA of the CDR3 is TGTGCCAGCAGTTTAAACGCCTATGGCTACACCTTC. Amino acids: CASSLNAYGYTF.

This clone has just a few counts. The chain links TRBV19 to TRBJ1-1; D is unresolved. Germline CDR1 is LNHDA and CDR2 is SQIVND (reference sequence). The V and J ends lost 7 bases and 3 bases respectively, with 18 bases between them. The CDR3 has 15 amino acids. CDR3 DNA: TGTGCCAGTAATTCCCTGGGAGGGATCCACACTGAAGCTTTCTTT. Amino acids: CASNSLGGIHTEAFF.

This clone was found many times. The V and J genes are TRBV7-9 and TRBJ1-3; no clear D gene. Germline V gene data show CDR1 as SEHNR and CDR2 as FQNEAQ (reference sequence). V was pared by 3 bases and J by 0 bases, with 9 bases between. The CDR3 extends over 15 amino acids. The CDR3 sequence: CASSFFARSGNTIYF. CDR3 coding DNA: TGTGCCAGCAGCTTCTTCGCCCGCTCTGGAAACACCATATATTTT.

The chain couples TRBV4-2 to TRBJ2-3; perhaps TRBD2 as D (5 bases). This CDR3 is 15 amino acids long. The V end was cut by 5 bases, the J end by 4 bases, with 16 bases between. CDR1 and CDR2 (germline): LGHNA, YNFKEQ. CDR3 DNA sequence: TGTGCCAGCAGCATTGGAGCGGAAGGAGCAGATACGCAGTATTTT. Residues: CASSIGAEGADTQYF.

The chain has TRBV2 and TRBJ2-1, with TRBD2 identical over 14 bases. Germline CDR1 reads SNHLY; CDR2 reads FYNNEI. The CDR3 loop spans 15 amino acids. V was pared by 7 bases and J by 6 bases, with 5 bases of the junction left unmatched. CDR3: CASNRLAGGLNEQFF. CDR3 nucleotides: TGTGCCAGCAATCGACTAGCGGGAGGGCTCAATGAGCAGTTCTTC.